This section outlines one TCR beta chain sequence together with its context. These data belong to a study of blood T cell repertoires in COVID-19. On the study more broadly: COVID-19 samples, acute and convalescent, were from the United States, Italy and Spain. Nucleic acid was either cDNA or gDNA, and it came from T cells, B-cell-depleted T cells, or PBMCs.

Germline V gene lookup returns CDR1 MNHNY and CDR2 SVGAGI (reference sequence). The CDR3 spans 12 residues. V lost 8 bases, J lost 6 bases, and 11 bases lay in between. Sequenced by immunoSEQ multiplex PCR; TCRdb stores in-frame clones only, minus some. The sample includes around 60,000 clones, approximately 75% of them seen just once. Sample: peripheral blood. The chain recombines TRBV6-6 with TRBJ1-3; D uncertain. The receptor comes from a man older than 75 with acute or convalescent COVID-19. In nucleotides, the CDR3 is TGTGCCAGCCGTGGGCAACTAAACACCATATATTTT. Amino acids: CASRGQLNTIYF.